This T cell receptor beta chain was profiled in a study of blood T cell repertoires in COVID-19. Turning to the study itself: COVID-19 samples collected from the United States, Italy and Spain covered acute and convalescent phases. Sources were T cells, B-cell-depleted T cells, or PBMCs; the material itself was cDNA or gDNA.

How the authors handled the data: Researchers report that nucleated cell counts were estimated from reference gene primer amplification. The assay was immunoSEQ multiplex PCR, and TCRdb's table has in-frame clones only and misses some. The V and J calls and the clone size are those of that table, but D and trimming were determined from the DNA. The sample records 95,000 to 150,000 clones, around 79% being singletons. The germline gives CDR1 SGHTA, CDR2 FQGNSA. The germline V and J ends were trimmed by 2 bases and 4 bases, with 6 bases remaining between them. CDR3 size: 14 residues. This chain connects TRBV7-2 to TRBJ1-6; D gene ambiguous. The TCR sequence derives from a man in his 70s with acute or convalescent COVID-19. The sample taken for sequencing was peripheral blood. CDR3 DNA sequence: TGTGCCAGCAGCTTATCCGGGTATAATTCACCCCTCCACTTT. It codes for CASSLSGYNSPLHF. Looking up the rest from reference TRBV7-2 and TRBJ1-6 gives the full variable domain: GAGVSQSPSNKVTEKGKDVELRCDPISGHTALYWYRQSLGQGLEFLIYFQGNSAPDKSGLPSDRFSAERTGGSVSTLTIQRTQQEDSAVYLCASSLSGYNSPLHFGNGTRLTVT.